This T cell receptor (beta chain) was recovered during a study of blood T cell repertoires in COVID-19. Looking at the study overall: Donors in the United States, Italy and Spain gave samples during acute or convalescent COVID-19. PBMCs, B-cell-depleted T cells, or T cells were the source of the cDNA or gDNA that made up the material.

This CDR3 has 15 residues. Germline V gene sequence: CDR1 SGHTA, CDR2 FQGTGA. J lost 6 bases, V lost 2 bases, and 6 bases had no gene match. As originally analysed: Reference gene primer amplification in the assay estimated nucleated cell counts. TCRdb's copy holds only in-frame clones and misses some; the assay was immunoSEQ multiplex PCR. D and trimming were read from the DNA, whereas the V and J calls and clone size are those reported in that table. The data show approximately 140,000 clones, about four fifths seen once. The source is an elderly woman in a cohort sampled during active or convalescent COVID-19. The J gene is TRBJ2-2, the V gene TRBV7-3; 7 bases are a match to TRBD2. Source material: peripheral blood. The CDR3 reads CASSLAGVGAGELFF. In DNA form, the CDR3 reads TGTGCCAGCAGCTTAGCGGGGGTGGGAGCCGGGGAGCTGTTTTTT.